The rows below give T cell receptor beta chains drawn from one sample of a study of blood T cell repertoires in COVID-19. TCRdb's copy holds only in-frame clones and misses some; the assay was immunoSEQ multiplex PCR. The data show approximately 97,000 clones, roughly 87% seen once. The specimen was peripheral blood. Receptor source: a woman aged 50 to 60 with COVID-19, enrolled during active disease. Both conserved end residues are part of each CDR3. The D gene is left open where the match is weak. Rows give clone size only sometimes, using once, few, many, or a class for an expanded clone.

>TRBV30|TRBJ1-1|-|-
CAWARLNTEAFF
TGTGCCTGGGCCAGGCTGAACACTGAAGCTTTCTTT
>TRBV7-9|TRBJ2-5|-|-
CASSLAAGWDSGETQYF
TGTGCCAGCAGCTTAGCTGCGGGGTGGGATAGTGGAGAGACCCAGTACTTC
>TRBV5-4|TRBJ2-1|once|TRBD1
CASARQGSYNEQFF
TGTGCCAGCGCACGACAGGGGTCCTACAATGAGCAGTTCTTC
>TRBV2|TRBJ1-5|-|TRBD1
CASSDGQGKSRSNQPQHF
TGTGCCAGCAGCGACGGACAGGGAAAGAGTAGAAGCAATCAGCCCCAGCATTTT
>TRBV5-4|TRBJ1-6|-|-
CASSLLVSGFYNSPLHF
TGTGCCAGCAGCTTATTAGTTTCGGGGTTCTATAATTCACCCCTCCACTTT
>TRBV28|TRBJ1-1|-|-
CASSSQGVVDTEAFF
TGTGCCAGCAGTTCCCAAGGAGTTGTGGACACTGAAGCTTTCTTT
>TRBV7-6|TRBJ2-7|-|TRBD1
CASSLAETGTYEQYF
TGTGCCAGCAGCTTAGCAGAGACAGGGACCTACGAGCAGTACTTC
>TRBV14|TRBJ2-1|-|TRBD2
CASSQGGKQFF
TGTGCCAGCAGCCAGGGGGGGAAGCAGTTCTTC
>TRBV2|TRBJ2-3|-|-
CASSTIGVTDTQYF
TGTGCCAGCAGTACTATAGGGGTGACAGATACGCAGTATTTT
>TRBV9|TRBJ2-3|-|TRBD2
CASSVASITGTRADTQYF
TGTGCCAGCAGCGTAGCCAGTATTACCGGGACTAGGGCAGATACGCAGTATTTT
>TRBV3-1/TRBV3-2|TRBJ2-1|-|-
CASSQGWAGAYNEQFF
TGTGCCAGCAGCCAAGGGTGGGCAGGGGCCTACAATGAGCAGTTCTTC
>TRBV29-1|TRBJ2-3|-|-
CSVDTVGDTQYF
TGCAGCGTTGATACAGTAGGCGATACGCAGTATTTT
>TRBV6-4|TRBJ1-6|-|TRBD1
CASSEGQGSPPLHF
TGTGCCAGCAGTGAAGGACAGGGGTCCCCACCCCTCCACTTT
>TRBV29-1|TRBJ1-5|-|-
CSVAAGVGQPQHF
TGCAGCGTTGCCGCAGGGGTAGGCCAGCCCCAGCATTTT
>TRBV6-5|TRBJ1-2|-|-
CASIGEDGYTF
TGTGCCTCTATAGGGGAAGATGGCTACACCTTC
>TRBV6-5|TRBJ2-2|-|-
CASRTDWGITGELFF
TGTGCCAGCAGAACGGACTGGGGAATAACCGGGGAGCTGTTTTTT
>TRBV19|TRBJ2-1|-|TRBD1
CASSDPGTGENEQFF
TGTGCCAGTAGTGACCCCGGGACAGGGGAAAATGAGCAGTTCTTC
>TRBV24-1|TRBJ2-7|-|-
CATRGDNSYEQYF
TGTGCCACCAGGGGGGACAACTCCTACGAGCAGTACTTC
>TRBV25-1|TRBJ2-5|-|TRBD2
CASSDFPGQRGGTQYF
TGTGCCAGCAGTGATTTCCCGGGACAGCGGGGGGGGACCCAGTACTTC
>TRBV3-1/TRBV3-2|TRBJ1-2|-|-
CASSQEYRTGYTF
TGTGCCAGCAGCCAAGAGTACAGAACGGGCTACACCTTC
>TRBV19|TRBJ2-5|-|TRBD2
CASSIDKRGGQETQYF
TGTGCCAGTAGTATTGACAAGCGGGGGGGCCAAGAGACCCAGTACTTC
>TRBV28|TRBJ2-5|-|-
CASSLGGRETQYF
TGTGCCAGCAGTTTGGGGGGGCGTGAGACCCAGTACTTC
>TRBV3-1/TRBV3-2|TRBJ2-1|-|TRBD1
CASSQPAPTGVNEQFF
TGTGCCAGCAGCCAACCGGCCCCGACAGGGGTCAATGAGCAGTTCTTC
>TRBV9|TRBJ2-7|-|TRBD1
CASSSRTGLDEQYF
TGTGCCAGCAGCAGCCGGACAGGGCTCGACGAGCAGTACTTC
>TRBV9|TRBJ1-3|-|TRBD1
CASSARQGLGGNTIYF
TGTGCCAGCAGCGCCCGACAGGGGCTTGGAGGAAACACCATATATTTT
>TRBV12-5|TRBJ2-5|-|TRBD1
CASGMGQGASETQYF
TGTGCTAGTGGTATGGGACAGGGGGCCTCAGAGACCCAGTACTTC
>TRBV4-1|TRBJ2-7|-|TRBD2
CASSHYSGGSGGGQYF
TGCGCCAGCAGCCACTACTCCGGGGGAAGCGGGGGCGGGCAGTACTTC
>TRBV18|TRBJ2-3|once|TRBD2
CASSLPGLGTDTQYF
TGTGCCAGCTCACTACCGGGACTAGGCACAGATACGCAGTATTTT
>TRBV28|TRBJ1-4|-|TRBD1
CASNPQGQGEEKLFF
TGTGCCAGCAACCCTCAGGGACAGGGGGAAGAAAAACTGTTTTTT
>TRBV10-3|TRBJ2-7|-|TRBD2
CAIGREPYEQYF
TGTGCCATCGGGAGGGAACCCTACGAGCAGTACTTC
>TRBV6-5|TRBJ1-2|-|TRBD1
CASRDRGWDGYTF
TGTGCCAGCAGGGACAGGGGCTGGGATGGCTACACCTTC
>TRBV21-1|TRBJ1-2|-|-
CASKTGDYGYTF
TGTGCCAGCAAAACAGGGGACTATGGCTACACCTTC
>TRBV6-5|TRBJ1-5|few|TRBD1
CASSPDRGHQPQHF
TGTGCCAGCAGCCCGGACAGGGGGCATCAGCCCCAGCATTTT
>TRBV5-1|TRBJ2-1|few|-
CASSSEFEQFF
TGCGCCAGCAGCTCCGAGTTTGAGCAGTTCTTC